This T cell receptor beta chain was documented in a study of tissue T cells after allogeneic stem cell transplantation. The length of the CDR3 is 13 residues. CDR1 SGHSN and CDR2 HYEKVE come from the germline V gene. V shed 2 bases and J shed 6 bases, with 13 bases lying between them. The table came from immunoSEQ multiplex PCR; TCRdb's copy has only in-frame clones and leaves some out. The top ten hold almost 8% of the sample, which has over 5,000 clones, approximately 50% seen once. Time point in this sample: mouse harvest day 7 after allogeneic transplant. Each mouse received 10^7 T-cell-depleted marrow cells plus 10^6 splenic CD5+ T cells by tail vein. B6 (H2b) cells into BALB/c (H2d) mice; tissues taken at day 7 or 14. In this sample, this clone turned up a few times. What it recognizes is unknown. The gene names given are mouse names. The CDR3 goes on 1 residue after the read ends, and that part is filled in from the germline J gene.

Findings of the study overall: Shared clones across patients were few; motif clustering revealed tissue-specific shared signatures. Only a limited share of tissue TCRs appeared in blood or spleen.

The chain couples TRBV12-1 to TRBJ2-7, with D perhaps given as TRBD1 or TRBD2 (7 bases each). Sequenced input: gut tissue. This receptor was identified in a female BALB/c mouse given C57BL/6 T cells with graft-versus-host disease after an allogeneic hematopoietic cell transplant. Incomplete CDR3 DNA: TGTGCCAGCTCTCCAGGGGGGCTGGCTGAACAGTAC. It codes for CASSPGGLAEQY. The entire CDR3 is CASSPGGLAEQYF.